These 15 T cell receptor beta chains came from one sample sequenced in a study of spatial heterogeneity in lung cancer. Time point given: sample taken at primary tumor resection. TCRdb reanalysed the 5' RACE reads using MiXCR and keeps one entry per CDR3 protein. This sample has about 5,000 distinct CDR3 sequences; around 4% occur once, and the top ten carry roughly an eighth. The source was normal lung tissue next to the tumor, collected at surgery. These receptors were taken from a male donor with early-stage non-small cell lung cancer.

This clonotype is classed as medium-sized (0.01 to 0.1%). The chain carries TRBV7-8 and TRBJ2-5, with 10 bases aligning to TRBD2. CDR1 SGHVS and CDR2 FQNEAQ come from the germline V gene. Trimming cost V 3 bases and J 5 bases; bases outside gene matches: 9. This CDR3 has 16 amino acids. CDR3 residues: CASSLSSGREGETQYF. In DNA form, the CDR3 reads TGTGCCAGCAGCTTGTCCAGCGGGAGGGAGGGGGAGACCCAGTACTTC. Complete variable domain (other parts from reference TRBV7-8 and TRBJ2-5): GAGVSQSPRYKVAKRGQDVALRCDPISGHVSLFWYQQALGQGPEFLTYFQNEAQLDKSGLPSDRFFAERPEGSVSTLKIQRTQQEDSAVYLCASSLSSGREGETQYFGPGTRLLVL.

In its sample, this clonotype was seen many times. This chain links TRBV14 with TRBJ2-1; tentatively, D is TRBD1 (5 bases). Trimming took off 2 bases at V and 5 bases at J, with 13 bases between the two ends. Germline V gene data show CDR1 as SGHDN and CDR2 as FVKESK. CDR3 length equals 15 residues. In DNA, the CDR3 is TGTGCCAGCAGCCAATATCAGGGCGCGGACAATGAGCAGTTCTTC. It codes for CASSQYQGADNEQFF.

The chain is built from TRBV10-3 and TRBJ1-1; D may be TRBD1 (6 bases). In germline, CDR1 is ENHRY, CDR2 SYGVKD. V was cut by 3 bases and J by 3 bases, with 8 bases left in between. This CDR3 contains 13 residues. CDR3 DNA sequence: TGTGCCATCAGTGAAGGGGGGGACACTGAAGCTTTCTTT. Encoded protein: CAISEGGDTEAFF.

This clonotype is labeled as medium-sized. The chain employs TRBV5-5 and TRBJ2-7; 8 nucleotides line up with TRBD1. This CDR3 spans 15 amino acids. J was trimmed by 3 bases and V by 0 bases; bases with no gene match: 5. Germline CDR1 reads SGHKS; CDR2 reads YYEKEE (reference sequence). CDR3 region: CASSLASTGGYEQYF. CDR3 in DNA: TGTGCCAGCAGCTTGGCCTCAACAGGGGGCTACGAGCAGTACTTC.

This clonotype has ten or more counts. The chain couples TRBV14 to TRBJ1-6; a possible D gene is TRBD1 (5 bases). Trimming removed 0 bases at V and 8 bases at J, with 11 bases between. The CDR3 totals 15 residues. Germline CDR1 reads SGHDN; CDR2 reads FVKESK. The CDR3 spells CASSQDSGIDSPLHF. Written as DNA, the CDR3 is TGTGCCAGCAGCCAAGATTCAGGGATCGATTCACCCCTCCACTTT. Using reference TRBV14 and TRBJ1-6 for the parts outside the CDR3, the full variable domain is EAGVTQFPSHSVIEKGQTVTLRCDPISGHDNLYWYRRVMGKEIKFLLHFVKESKQDESGMPNNRFLAERTGGTYSTLKVQPAELEDSGVYFCASSQDSGIDSPLHFGNGTRLTVT.

This clonotype was seen many times. The chain combines TRBV12-5 with TRBJ1-5; D may be TRBD1 (5 bases). With 3 bases removed from V and 7 bases from J, the gap between germline ends came to 13 bases. CDR3 length: 14 amino acids. Germline-derived CDR1 and CDR2 are LGHNT and FRNRAP. In DNA, the CDR3 is TGTGCTAGTGGTTTAGGGGAGAGCGGGCAGCCCCAGCATTTT. Residues: CASGLGESGQPQHF.

This clonotype is labeled as medium-sized. V and J are TRBV19 and TRBJ2-5, with D unresolved. V was shortened by 5 bases and J by 4 bases, with 8 bases between the two germline ends. Germline CDR1 and CDR2: LNHDA and SQIVND (reference sequence). The CDR3 covers 12 residues. CDR3 DNA: TGTGCCAGTAGTCAGGACGGAGAGACCCAGTACTTC. As protein: CASSQDGETQYF.

In its sample, this clonotype ranks as medium-sized. This sequence joins TRBV5-1 and TRBJ2-1; TRBD2 matches at 7 bases. V dropped 6 bases and J dropped 6; count of bases not matched to a gene: 6. The CDR3 spans 13 residues. Germline CDR1 and CDR2: SGHRS and YFSETQ. For the CDR3, the DNA is TGCGCCAGCACCTACGGCGGGGGCAATGAGCAGTTCTTC. Translated, it gives CASTYGGGNEQFF.

This clonotype is medium-sized by share. The V gene is TRBV6-4, the J gene TRBJ1-1, with a possible D match to TRBD1 (6 bases). Deletions cut 2 bases from V and 4 bases from J, with 35 bases between. Germline assignment: CDR1 MRHNA and CDR2 SNTAGT. The length of the CDR3 is 22 residues. The chain's CDR3 is CASSDLQKCLQGSGIVCTEAFF. The CDR3 DNA reads TGTGCCAGCAGTGACCTCCAAAAGTGCCTACAGGGAAGTGGGATAGTGTGCACTGAAGCTTTCTTT.

This clonotype was recorded at least ten times. The J gene is TRBJ2-1, the V gene TRBV27; 8 bases line up with TRBD1. Looked up from germline, CDR1 is MNHEY and CDR2 is SMNVEV (reference sequence). J lost 5 bases, V lost 4 bases, and 7 bases had no gene match. This CDR3 region has 15 residues. The CDR3 sequence is CASSSLGQGHNEQFF. In DNA form, the CDR3 reads TGTGCCAGCAGTTCCCTTGGACAGGGTCACAATGAGCAGTTCTTC.

CDR3 region: CSERATGEAFF. The CDR3 coding sequence is TGCAGCGAACGGGCGACCGGTGAAGCTTTCTTT. This chain connects TRBV29-1 to TRBJ1-1; D gene uncertain. Per the germline V gene, CDR1 is SQVTM and CDR2 is ANQGSEA. This CDR3 region has 11 residues. V dropped 7 bases and J dropped 7 bases, with 13 bases sitting between them. The complete variable domain, with remaining parts taken from reference TRBV29-1 and TRBJ1-1, reads SAVISQKPSRDICQRGTSLTIQCQVDSQVTMMFWYRQQPGQSLTLIATANQGSEATYESGFVIDKFPISRPNLTFSTLTVSNMSPEDSSIYLCSERATGEAFFGQGTRLTVV.

This clonotype is medium-sized (0.01 to 0.1%) in the sample. The chain joins TRBV29-1 to TRBJ1-1, with no clear D. This CDR3 is built from 14 residues. Deletions cut 3 bases from V and 1 base from J, with 12 bases between. Germline loops: CDR1 SQVTM, CDR2 ANQGSEA. The CDR3 is CSVDSSRENTEAFF. The DNA of the CDR3 is TGCAGCGTTGATTCTAGCCGGGAGAACACTGAAGCTTTCTTT.

This clonotype has just a few counts. One end of the junction varies from germline; a read error may be responsible. CDR3 loop: CASTYGSGSILF. CDR3 nucleotide sequence: TGTGCCAGCACTTACGGATCAGGATCAATTCTCTTC. The V and J genes are TRBV6-6 and TRBJ1-2; D uncertain. In germline, CDR1 is MNHNY, CDR2 SVGAGI (reference sequence). The CDR3 extends over 12 amino acids.

Many counts were recorded for this clonotype. This sequence joins TRBV12-3 or TRBV12-4 and TRBJ2-5, with 8 positions matching TRBD1. V lost 2 bases, J lost 4 bases, and 6 bases stayed unmatched. This CDR3 has 15 residues. This CDR3 reads CASSLQGAQGETQYF. The CDR3 DNA sequence: TGTGCCAGCAGTTTACAGGGGGCGCAAGGAGAGACCCAGTACTTC.

This clonotype has ten or more counts. The chain uses TRBV6-1 and TRBJ2-7, with D perhaps TRBD2 (5 bases). Trimming stripped 4 bases from V and 7 bases from J, with 26 bases between. The germline CDR1 and CDR2 sequences are MNHNS and SASEGT. This CDR3 has 17 amino acids. The CDR3 here is CASSGQQSTVSSGEQYF. The CDR3 DNA reads as TGTGCCAGCAGTGGACAACAGTCCACAGTTAGTTCGGGGGAGCAGTACTTC.